The TCR beta chain under discussion was sequenced for a study of radiotherapy plus CTLA-4 blockade in lung cancer (dated by TCRdb to between 2018 and 2020). As for the study more broadly: Among enrolled patients, around 20% had an objective response and 30% to 40% reached disease control. Broad study findings and their caveats: Increased serum interferon-beta after radiation, together with early dynamic changes in blood T cell clones, were reported to be the strongest predictors of response. After treatment with radiotherapy and ipilimumab, TCR clones that originated in tumors expanded in peripheral blood.

Receptor amplification or capture employed the immunoSEQ multiplex PCR assay. TCRdb retrieved this table from immuneACCESS and kept in-frame rearrangements only. Not all clones are present; in checked studies, unresolved V genes account for under half, and no reason is known for the remainder. This sample is represented by tens of thousands of clones; around 63% of them were singletons. Approximately 17% of the sample rests with the top ten. This clone showed up just a few times. Its antigen has not been determined. Base quality data are lacking; no much larger clone is found one base away. In this study, focal radiation therapy paired with CTLA-4 blockade (ipilimumab) was tested in patients who had chemo-refractory metastatic non-small-cell lung cancer. The receptor was isolated from a human donor with non-small cell lung cancer who had a partial response to radiotherapy plus ipilimumab. The sequenced sample was peripheral blood, obtained from a patient treated with radiotherapy plus ipilimumab.

The CDR3 region has the sequence CASSWGQGPEAFF. The nucleotide sequence is given as TGTGCCAGCAGCTGGGGACAGGGCCCTGAAGCTTTCTTT. In this chain, TRBV7-9 is recombined with TRBJ1-1; TRBD1 matches 9 bases in the middle. Trimming leaves V shorter by 4 bases and J shorter by 6 bases, with the junction holding 3 bases beyond the gene matches. The CDR1 and CDR2 encoded by the germline V gene (reference sequence) are SEHNR and FQNEAQ. From cysteine to phenylalanine, the CDR3 is 13 amino acids long. The CDR3 DNA has 39 bases and is translated from base 1. When the CDR3 is completed using the reference TRBV7-9 and TRBJ1-1 genes on either side, the full variable domain is DTGVSQNPRHKITKRGQNVTFRCDPISEHNRLYWYRQTLGQGPEFLTYFQNEAQLEKSRLLSDRFSAERPKGSFSTLEIQRTEQGDSAMYLCASSWGQGPEAFFGQGTRLTVV.